This passage covers 5 T cell receptor beta chains from one sample sequenced in a study of blood T cell repertoires in COVID-19. The protocol was immunoSEQ multiplex PCR, while the TCRdb copy is restricted to in-frame clones and leaves out a portion. Among approximately 140,000 clones listed, 84% were seen once. Sequenced: peripheral blood. The receptors were gathered from a man in his sixties or seventies with acute or convalescent COVID-19.

The chain employs TRBV3-1 (or the pseudogene TRBV3-2) and TRBJ2-2, with D uncertain. V was cut by 4 bases and J by 4 bases, with 19 bases left in between. The CDR3 is 17 residues long. The germline CDR1 and CDR2 sequences are LGHDT and YNNKEL (reference sequence). CDR3 sequence reads: CASSPKVSTTGTGELFF. In nucleotides, the CDR3 is TGTGCCAGCAGCCCAAAGGTCTCTACTACGGGCACCGGGGAGCTGTTTTTT.

This clone was found a few times. J is TRBJ2-4 and V is TRBV6-5; D not resolved. Germline CDR1 MNHEY, CDR2 SVGAGI. This CDR3 has 15 amino acids. With 5 bases removed from V and 3 bases from J, the gap between germline ends came to 14 bases. The CDR3 DNA sequence: TGTGCCAGCAGTCCGCCTCTTGCGGACAAAAACATTCAGTACTTC. This codes for CASSPPLADKNIQYF.

J is TRBJ1-2 and V is TRBV9, with D possibly TRBD1 on 5 matching bases. The germline CDR1 and CDR2 sequences are SGDLS and YYNGEE. Trimming cost V 0 bases and J 14 bases, with 17 bases left between them. The CDR3 spans 13 residues. Here the CDR3 reads CASSVGTSPRGTF. CDR3 nucleotides: TGTGCCAGCAGCGTAGGGACATCCCCCCGTGGGACCTTC. The whole variable domain, filled in from reference TRBV9 and TRBJ1-2, reads DSGVTQTPKHLITATGQRVTLRCSPRSGDLSVYWYQQSLDQGLQFLIQYYNGEERAKGNILERFSAQQFPDLHSELNLSSLELGDSALYFCASSVGTSPRGTFGSGTRLTVV.

The J gene is TRBJ2-3, the V gene TRBV5-5; perhaps TRBD1 as D (7 bases). Germline V gene data show CDR1 as SGHKS and CDR2 as YYEKEE (reference sequence). The germline V and J ends were trimmed by 0 bases and 3 bases, with 17 bases remaining between them. CDR3 length: 17 residues. CDR3 nucleotide sequence: TGTGCCAGCAGCTTGGGGCCAGGGGGGAGTGCAACAGATACGCAGTATTTT. This translates into CASSLGPGGSATDTQYF.

This clone was counted between two and nine times. The gene calls are TRBV25-1 and TRBJ2-3; D remains unclear. V lost 8 bases, J lost 1 base, and 7 bases lay in between. This CDR3 is 12 amino acids long. The germline gives CDR1 MGHDK, CDR2 SYGVNS. The CDR3 loop reads CASDGGTDTQYF. The CDR3, as DNA: TGTGCCAGCGACGGAGGCACAGATACGCAGTATTTT.